This TCR beta chain stems from a study of vaccination and CD4 T cells after COVID-19. At the level of the study: Collection of post-COVID samples occurred a median 101 days after diagnosis, spanning a range of 35 to 161.

V lost 1 base and J lost 2; bases outside the gene matches: 4. Germline assignment: CDR1 MGHRA and CDR2 YSYEKL. The CDR3 totals 17 residues. Note on this clonotype: What it binds is unknown.

With the Oncomine TCR Beta short-read assay, DNA from cultured CD4+ T cells was sequenced. TCRdb independently ran MiXCR on the PCR reads; one entry per CDR3 protein. The data show about 21,000 distinct CDR3 sequences, about 59% seen once. The treatment here: approximately 10-day PBMC culture with coronavirus spike peptide pools or control peptides (ViraFEST assay). The chain uses TRBV4-1 and TRBJ2-3, with TRBD2 identical over 12 bases. The clonotype originates from a human donor who received a COVID-19 vaccine. The specimen comprised CD4+ T cells from blood, cultured in vitro, sampled before SARS-CoV-2 vaccination. CDR3: CASSQGLAGEITDTQYF. CDR3 coding DNA: TGCGCCAGCAGCCAAGGACTAGCGGGGGAGATCACAGATACGCAGTATTTT.